This T cell receptor beta chain was identified during a study of cytomegalovirus exposure and HLA in healthy donors. This clone was detected a few times. Its antigen is as yet unknown. Trimming cost V 4 bases and J 4 bases; bases outside gene matches: 4. CDR1 is MNHNS and CDR2 is SASEGT in the germline V gene. The CDR3 has 15 residues. Study-wide findings and caveats: Productive status was seen about 90% or about 30% of the time for most TCR beta V segments in an earlier analysis. Overall, approximately 180 TCR beta chains were annotated as cytomegalovirus-associated.

Researchers ran the PCR with 60 Vbeta and 13 Jbeta primers. Profiled with immunoSEQ multiplex PCR; TCRdb holds only in-frame clones, not every one. The sample shows over 120,000 clones, roughly 74% of them seen only once. The sample comprised PBMCs. The V call is TRBV6-1, the J call TRBJ1-5; 10 positions agree with TRBD1. The TCR was taken from a woman younger than 30 in good health and CMV-seropositive. The CDR3 DNA sequence: TGTGCCAGCAGTGGGGGACAGGGGCAAAATCAGCCCCAGCATTTT. Translation gives CASSGGQGQNQPQHF.